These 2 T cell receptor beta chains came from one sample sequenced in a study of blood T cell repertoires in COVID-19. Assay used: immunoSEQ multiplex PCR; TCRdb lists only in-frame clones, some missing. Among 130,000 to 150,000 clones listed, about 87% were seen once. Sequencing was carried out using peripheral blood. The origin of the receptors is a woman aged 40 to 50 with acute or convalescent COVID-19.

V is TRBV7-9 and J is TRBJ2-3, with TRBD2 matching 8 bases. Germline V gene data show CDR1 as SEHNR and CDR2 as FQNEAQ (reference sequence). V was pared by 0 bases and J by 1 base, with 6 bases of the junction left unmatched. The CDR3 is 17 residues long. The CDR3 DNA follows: TGTGCCAGCAGCTTAGCGGCGGGGGGAATTGGCACAGATACGCAGTATTTT. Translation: CASSLAAGGIGTDTQYF.

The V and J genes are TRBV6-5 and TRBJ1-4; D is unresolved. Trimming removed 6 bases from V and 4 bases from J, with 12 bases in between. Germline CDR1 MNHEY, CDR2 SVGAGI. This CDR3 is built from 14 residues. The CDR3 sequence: CASSRTGFNEKLFF. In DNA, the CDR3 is TGTGCCAGCAGCCGGACGGGATTTAATGAAAAACTGTTTTTT.